These 19 T cell receptor beta chains came from one sample sequenced in a study of T cells in localized non-small cell lung cancer (TCRdb year 2020). Libraries were prepared through the immunoSEQ multiplex PCR assay. What TCRdb holds here is the immuneACCESS table cut down to in-frame rearrangements. Part of the clones is not present; checked against another copy, under half of the missing clones reflect an unresolved V gene, and the others are unexplained. The sample includes about 54,000 clones, with over 80% observed a single time. The ten largest clones take up 20% of the sample. The starting material was peripheral blood, obtained before any cancer treatment. These receptors were collected from a female donor aged 60 or older with stage II squamous cell lung carcinoma.

This chain uses TRBV4-3 with TRBJ1-1, with D unresolved. Germline V gene lookup returns CDR1 LGHNA and CDR2 YSLEER. The CDR3 totals 15 residues. Trimming stripped 0 bases from V and 0 bases from J, with 8 bases between. In DNA form, the CDR3 reads TGCGCCAGCAGCCAAGAGCGAGGCTTGAACACTGAAGCTTTCTTT. Its translation is CASSQERGLNTEAFF.

This chain connects TRBV2 to TRBJ1-2; 9 bases match TRBD1. Unmatched junction bases numbered 3, after V lost 5 bases and J lost 2 bases. Germline values: CDR1 SNHLY, CDR2 FYNNEI. The CDR3 has 14 residues. The CDR3 spells CASSLGQGNYGYTF. DNA of the CDR3: TGTGCCAGCAGTCTTGGACAGGGGAACTATGGCTACACCTTC.

This clone was detected once. The chain uses TRBV19 and TRBJ1-1; 10 nucleotides agree with TRBD1. CDR1 is LNHDA and CDR2 is SQIVND in the germline V gene (reference sequence). The CDR3 runs to 11 residues. V dropped 11 bases and J dropped 7; count of bases not matched to a gene: 4. In DNA form, the CDR3 reads TGTGCCTCGGGACAGGGGTTTGAAGCTTTCTTT. It specifies CASGQGFEAFF.

The chain carries TRBV9 and TRBJ2-3; possibly TRBD2 for D (5 bases). The germline CDR1 and CDR2 sequences are SGDLS and YYNGEE. This CDR3 is built from 14 residues. V lost 0 bases to trimming and J lost 2 bases, with 7 bases between them. Here the CDR3 reads CASSVGRVTDTQYF. In DNA, the CDR3 is TGTGCCAGCAGCGTAGGGCGGGTCACAGATACGCAGTATTTT.

V and J are TRBV15 and TRBJ1-5, with TRBD1 identical over 8 bases. This CDR3 comprises 17 residues. Trimming at V came to 0 bases and at J to 5 bases, leaving 9 bases not matched to a gene. From germline, CDR1 is LNHNV and CDR2 YYDKDF (reference sequence). DNA for the CDR3: TGTGCCACCAGCAGAGAGAGGACAGGGCGTATGTATCAGCCCCAGCATTTT. Protein product: CATSRERTGRMYQPQHF.

This chain uses TRBV7-9 with TRBJ1-2; D not resolved. The V gene lost 5 bases and the J gene lost 4 bases, with 8 bases spanning the gap. CDR1 is SEHNR and CDR2 is FQNEAQ in the germline V gene (reference sequence). The CDR3 is 12 residues long. The CDR3 bases are TGTGCCAGCAGCCAAAATGCCTATGGCTACACCTTC. Amino acid sequence: CASSQNAYGYTF.

This sequence joins TRBV6-5 and TRBJ2-7; TRBD1 aligns across 8 bases. The V gene's germline CDR1 is MNHEY and CDR2 SVGAGI. There are 15 residues in the CDR3. V lost 6 bases and J lost 2; bases outside the gene matches: 9. CDR3 DNA: TGTGCCAGCAGGGTGGGGAGCAGGGGGCCCTACGAGCAGTACTTC. Encoded protein: CASRVGSRGPYEQYF.

The chain employs TRBV6-5 and TRBJ1-5; maybe TRBD1 (5 bases). CDR1 MNHEY and CDR2 SVGAGI come from the germline V gene. Trimming shortened V by 5 bases and J by 6 bases, and 14 bases separated the two germline ends. The CDR3 loop spans 14 amino acids. The CDR3 region is CASSRTWGGQPQHF. Here the CDR3 DNA reads TGTGCCAGCAGTCGCACGTGGGGGGGTCAGCCCCAGCATTTT.

This chain joins TRBV19 and TRBJ2-7, with a weak D call TRBD1 (6 bases). The germline V gene encodes CDR1 LNHDA and CDR2 SQIVND (reference sequence). CDR3 length: 14 amino acids. V was cut by 5 bases and J by 2 bases, with 13 bases left in between. The CDR3 sequence: CASSPTGRTYEQYF. CDR3 nucleotides: TGTGCCAGTAGTCCCACAGGGCGAACCTACGAGCAGTACTTC.

The rearrangement links TRBV18 to TRBJ1-5, with a tentative D call TRBD1 (6 bases). The germline gives CDR1 KGHSH, CDR2 LQKENI. The ends were cut back, 6 bases at V and 7 bases at J, with 16 bases in the middle. The CDR3 has 14 residues. The chain's CDR3 is CASSGAGSSQPQHF. CDR3 nucleotide sequence: TGTGCCAGCTCGGGGGCAGGGAGCTCCCAGCCCCAGCATTTT. Using reference TRBV18 and TRBJ1-5 for the parts outside the CDR3, the full variable domain is NAGVMQNPRHLVRRRGQEARLRCSPMKGHSHVYWYRQLPEEGLKFMVYLQKENIIDESGMPKERFSAEFPKEGPSILRIQQVVRGDSAAYFCASSGAGSSQPQHFGDGTRLSIL.

CDR3: CASSPDNREGYTF. CDR3 bases: TGTGCCAGCAGCCCCGACAACAGGGAAGGCTACACCTTC. The chain combines TRBV6-6 with TRBJ1-2; TRBD1 is a possible D gene (6 bases). Deletions cut 6 bases from V and 8 bases from J, with 16 bases between. Germline assignment: CDR1 MNHNY and CDR2 SVGAGI (reference sequence). The CDR3 covers 13 residues.

The rearrangement uses TRBV19 and TRBJ1-3; D not resolved. This CDR3 contains 11 residues. Germline V gives CDR1 LNHDA, CDR2 SQIVND (reference sequence). Trimming left V 7 bases short and J 4 bases short, with 5 bases between. The CDR3 DNA reads as TGTGCCAGTATGTTCGGAAACACCATATATTTT. It is translated as CASMFGNTIYF.

This chain links TRBV19 with TRBJ2-5, with D perhaps given as TRBD1 or TRBD2 (5 bases each). CDR1 and CDR2 from the germline V gene are LNHDA and SQIVND (reference sequence). This CDR3 is built from 15 residues. Trimming stripped 0 bases from V and 5 bases from J, with 13 bases between. The CDR3 region has the DNA TGTGCCAGTAGTATAGATATCAACGAGGGGGAGACCCAGTACTTC. This codes for CASSIDINEGETQYF.

The rearrangement links TRBV5-4 to TRBJ1-2, with D perhaps matching TRBD1 (6 bases). Trimming removed 4 bases from V and 4 bases from J, with 17 bases in between. Germline lookup yields CDR1 SGHNT and CDR2 YYREEE (reference sequence). The CDR3 contains 15 residues. CDR3 sequence reads: CASSRGQELGYGYTF. The CDR3 DNA reads as TGTGCCAGCAGCCGGGGGCAGGAGCTAGGCTATGGCTACACCTTC.

V usage is TRBV11-2 and J usage is TRBJ1-6, with a weak D call TRBD1 (5 bases). CDR1 and CDR2 from the germline V gene are SGHAT and FQNNGV. The CDR3 has 13 residues. The ends were cut back, 5 bases at V and 6 bases at J, with 8 bases in the middle. The CDR3 nucleotides read TGTGCCAGCAGCCCCGGGGGTAATTCACCCCTCCACTTT. Translated: CASSPGGNSPLHF.

The chain is built from TRBV6-6 and TRBJ1-1; 7 bases are a match to TRBD1. The CDR3 has 14 amino acids. Germline V gene sequence: CDR1 MNHNY, CDR2 SVGAGI (reference sequence). V shed 6 bases and J 6 bases; nucleotides not matched to a gene: 10. The chain's CDR3 is CASRRDSLPAEAFF. In nucleotides, the CDR3 is TGTGCCAGCAGGCGGGACAGCCTACCCGCTGAAGCTTTCTTT.

This chain connects TRBV5-1 to TRBJ2-3, with 7 nucleotides matching TRBD2. Germline V lookup: CDR1 SGHRS, CDR2 YFSETQ. Losses at the gene ends were 4 bases for V and 6 bases for J; bases not matched to a gene: 8. There are 14 residues in the CDR3. The CDR3 reads CASSPGGVRDTQYF. The CDR3 coding sequence is TGCGCCAGCAGCCCGGGGGGTGTCAGGGATACGCAGTATTTT.

In its sample, this clone was seen a few times. The genes are TRBV29-1 and TRBJ1-2; D perhaps matches TRBD1 (5 bases). This CDR3 has 11 amino acids. Germline loops: CDR1 SQVTM, CDR2 ANQGSEA. V was trimmed by 6 bases and J by 7 bases, leaving 12 bases between them. CDR3 region: CSVGEGLGYTF. The CDR3 bases are TGCAGCGTAGGGGAGGGGCTTGGCTACACCTTC.

The chain is built from TRBV6-5 and TRBJ1-5; no firm D call. Trimming shortened V by 4 bases and J by 5 bases, and 12 bases separated the two germline ends. CDR1 and CDR2 from the germline V gene are MNHEY and SVGAGI. CDR3 length: 14 amino acids. The CDR3 reads CASSFRPRDQPQHF. Here the CDR3 DNA reads TGTGCCAGCAGTTTCCGCCCCCGGGATCAGCCCCAGCATTTT.